This passage covers 24 T cell receptor beta chains from one sample sequenced in a study of OX40 agonist ivuxolimab in advanced cancers. This table comes from immunoSEQ multiplex PCR, and its TCRdb copy is limited to in-frame clones, with some not included. The sample has fewer than 120,000 clones; around nine tenths are singletons. The source material was CD4+ or CD8+ T cells sorted from blood, sampled in a trial of the OX40 agonist ivuxolimab. Source of these receptors: an adult with an advanced solid tumor such as melanoma, head and neck, liver or kidney cancer.

This rearrangement joins TRBV9 to TRBJ1-2; D remains unclear. Germline values: CDR1 SGDLS, CDR2 YYNGEE. V dropped 1 base and J dropped 1 base, with 17 bases sitting between them. The CDR3 spans 17 residues. The CDR3: CASSVLPAEMINYGYTF. CDR3 in DNA: TGTGCCAGCAGCGTATTACCCGCGGAGATGATTAACTATGGCTACACCTTC.

The CDR3 spells CASSQDRGLRRDILNEQFF. The CDR3 DNA reads TGTGCCAGCAGCCAAGATAGAGGGTTGAGGAGAGATATCCTCAATGAGCAGTTCTTC. The chain has TRBV4-2 and TRBJ2-1; possibly TRBD2 for D (5 bases). Germline CDR1 reads LGHNA; CDR2 reads YNFKEQ. Trimming took off 0 bases at V and 6 bases at J, with 24 bases between the two ends. The CDR3 totals 19 residues.

The chain is built from TRBV7-2 and TRBJ2-4; D uncertain. Germline CDR1 reads SGHTA; CDR2 reads FQGNSA. V lost 3 bases to trimming and J lost 1 base, with 7 bases between them. This CDR3 is built from 14 residues. DNA for the CDR3: TGTGCCAGCAGCTTTGGGTCGGCCAAAAACATTCAGTACTTC. It specifies CASSFGSAKNIQYF.

The chain carries TRBV27 and TRBJ2-5; D perhaps matches TRBD2 (5 bases). The CDR3 spans 12 residues. Germline V gene lookup returns CDR1 MNHEY and CDR2 SMNVEV (reference sequence). The V and J ends lost 5 bases and 5 bases respectively, with 9 bases between them. The CDR3 DNA reads as TGTGCCAGCAGTCGCCGCGGGGAGACCCAGTACTTC. This translates into CASSRRGETQYF.

This chain uses TRBV7-2 with TRBJ2-7, with D possibly matching TRBD1 (6 bases). This CDR3 spans 15 amino acids. Per germline, CDR1 SGHTA and CDR2 FQGNSA. V shed 4 bases and J shed 5 bases, with 18 bases lying between them. CDR3 DNA sequence: TGTGCCAGCAGCTCCCAGGGCCAAGGGGGAGACGAGCAGTACTTC. Protein: CASSSQGQGGDEQYF.

The chain uses TRBV7-2 and TRBJ1-5, with D perhaps TRBD1 (5 bases). From germline, CDR1 is SGHTA and CDR2 FQGNSA. Trimming removed 4 bases from V and 0 bases from J, with 10 bases in between. CDR3 length: 15 amino acids. The DNA of the CDR3 is TGTGCCAGCAGCTCCCCAGGGATTAGCAATCAGCCCCAGCATTTT. It is translated as CASSSPGISNQPQHF.

For this clone: Relative to the germline gene, one junction end is altered; a read error may explain this. This chain links TRBV7-7 with TRBJ2-7; 11 bases line up with TRBD1. This CDR3 contains 14 residues. Looked up from germline, CDR1 is SSHAT and CDR2 is FNYEAQ (reference sequence). The CDR3 DNA reads TGTGCTAGCAGCCCCTCCGGGACAGGGGGCGAGCAGTACTTC. The encoded protein is CASSPSGTGGEQYF.

The rearrangement links TRBV5-1 to TRBJ2-3; TRBD1 aligns across 10 bases. The V segment lost 3 bases and the J segment 1 base; nucleotides outside the gene matches: 5. This CDR3 is built from 16 residues. CDR1 and CDR2 from the germline V gene are SGHRS and YFSETQ. The CDR3 spells CASSWRGTGGTDTQYF. The CDR3 DNA reads as TGCGCCAGCAGCTGGCGGGGGACAGGGGGCACAGATACGCAGTATTTT.

The genes are TRBV6-1 and TRBJ1-1, with D perhaps matching TRBD1 (5 bases). The CDR3 covers 13 residues. Germline V gene sequence: CDR1 MNHNS, CDR2 SASEGT. V lost 7 bases, J lost 1 base, and 10 bases lay in between. CDR3 amino acids: CASTEGWNTEAFF. Written as DNA, the CDR3 is TGTGCCAGCACCGAGGGGTGGAACACTGAAGCTTTCTTT.

V usage is TRBV7-2 and J usage is TRBJ2-7, with TRBD2 identical over 12 bases. Losses at the gene ends were 5 bases for V and 1 base for J; bases not matched to a gene: 3. Looked up from germline, CDR1 is SGHTA and CDR2 is FQGNSA. The CDR3 totals 15 residues. CDR3 coding DNA: TGTGCCAGCAGCCAGCTAGCGGGAGGGTCCTACGAGCAGTACTTC. Amino acid sequence: CASSQLAGGSYEQYF.

The J gene is TRBJ1-5, the V gene TRBV7-2, with a tentative D call TRBD1 (5 bases). Germline CDR1 SGHTA, CDR2 FQGNSA. V lost 2 bases, J lost 7 bases, and 6 bases lay in between. The CDR3 length is 12 residues. Here the CDR3 reads CASSLWDQPQHF. As DNA, the CDR3 is TGTGCCAGCAGCTTATGGGACCAGCCCCAGCATTTT.

CDR3 amino acids: CASSRTYNQETQYF. The CDR3 nucleotides are TGTGCCAGTAGTCGGACCTACAATCAAGAGACCCAGTACTTC. This chain links TRBV19 with TRBJ2-5, with D unresolved. V lost 5 bases and J 2 bases, leaving 12 bases between the germline ends. CDR1 is LNHDA, CDR2 SQIVND, per germline (reference sequence). CDR3 length: 14 residues.

This clone was seen more than once but under ten times. The chain combines TRBV2 with TRBJ2-3; maybe TRBD2 (6 bases). The V end lost 8 bases, the J end lost 2 bases, and 8 bases lay between the germline ends. Per germline, CDR1 SNHLY and CDR2 FYNNEI. The CDR3 has 12 amino acids. The CDR3 bases are TGTGCCAGCTCGCGGGACACAGATACGCAGTATTTT. This translates into CASSRDTDTQYF.

In its sample, this clone was seen once. V usage is TRBV19 and J usage is TRBJ1-1; D remains ambiguous. The germline V gene has CDR1 LNHDA and CDR2 SQIVND (reference sequence). CDR3 length: 13 amino acids. V dropped 4 bases and J dropped 4 bases, with 10 bases sitting between them. CDR3 region: CASSKGRGTEAFF. For the CDR3, the DNA is TGTGCCAGTAGTAAGGGCCGGGGCACTGAAGCTTTCTTT.

The chain has TRBV7-2 and TRBJ1-5, with unresolved D. The germline gives CDR1 SGHTA, CDR2 FQGNSA. The CDR3 spans 15 residues. V lost 5 bases and J 1 base, leaving 12 bases between the germline ends. In DNA, the CDR3 is TGTGCCAGCAGCCCCGAGTTATCGAGCAATCAGCCCCAGCATTTT. Translated, it gives CASSPELSSNQPQHF. The complete variable domain, with remaining parts taken from reference TRBV7-2 and TRBJ1-5, reads GAGVSQSPSNKVTEKGKDVELRCDPISGHTALYWYRQSLGQGLEFLIYFQGNSAPDKSGLPSDRFSAERTGGSVSTLTIQRTQQEDSAVYLCASSPELSSNQPQHFGDGTRLSIL.

The gene calls are TRBV12-5 and TRBJ2-1; 9 bases fit TRBD1. Losses at the gene ends were 6 bases for V and 15 bases for J; bases not matched to a gene: 12. The CDR3 is 13 amino acids. CDR1 LGHNT and CDR2 FRNRAP come from the germline V gene. The CDR3 protein is CASGLEPGQGRFF. The CDR3 DNA follows: TGTGCTAGTGGACTAGAACCGGGACAGGGACGGTTCTTC.

In nucleotides, the CDR3 is TGTGCCAGCAGCACCAGCGGGAGCACCTACGAGCAGTACTTC. Protein: CASSTSGSTYEQYF. The chain recombines TRBV7-9 with TRBJ2-7; 8 bases fit TRBD2. The CDR3 spans 14 residues. Germline V lookup: CDR1 SEHNR, CDR2 FQNEAQ (reference sequence). Trimming cost V 5 bases and J 2 bases; bases outside gene matches: 5.

This chain uses TRBV25-1 with TRBJ1-2, with 7 bases fitting TRBD1. The CDR3 spans 12 residues. V shed 8 bases and J 8 bases; nucleotides not matched to a gene: 8. The germline V gene has CDR1 MGHDK and CDR2 SYGVNS. The CDR3 DNA reads as TGTGCCAGCCGAAGGGACAGTACAGGCTACACCTTC. It specifies CASRRDSTGYTF.

The chain recombines TRBV7-6 with TRBJ2-3; weak D call: TRBD2 (5 bases). Looked up from germline, CDR1 is SGHVS and CDR2 is FNYEAQ. The V gene lost 0 bases and the J gene lost 2 bases, with 6 bases spanning the gap. This CDR3 is built from 14 residues. The CDR3 loop reads CASSLAGVTDTQYF. The CDR3 region has the DNA TGTGCCAGCAGCTTAGCGGGAGTCACAGATACGCAGTATTTT. The variable domain in full, with the rest retrieved from reference TRBV7-6 and TRBJ2-3, is GAGVSQSPRYKVTKRGQDVALRCDPISGHVSLYWYRQALGQGPEFLTYFNYEAQQDKSGLPNDRFSAERPEGSISTLTIQRTEQRDSAMYRCASSLAGVTDTQYFGPGTRLTVL.

The V gene is TRBV30, the J gene TRBJ1-5; no definite D call. With 0 bases removed from V and 9 bases from J, the gap between germline ends came to 15 bases. Per the germline V gene, CDR1 is GTSNPN and CDR2 is SVGIG (reference sequence). The CDR3 spans 14 residues. This CDR3 reads CAWSVTASMGPQHF. As DNA, the CDR3 is TGTGCCTGGAGTGTCACCGCGTCAATGGGGCCCCAGCATTTT. Supplemented by reference TRBV30 and TRBJ1-5, the full variable domain reads SQTIHQWPATLVQPVGSPLSLECTVEGTSNPNLYWYRQAAGRGLQLLFYSVGIGQISSEVPQNLSASRPQDRQFILSSKKLLLSDSGFYLCAWSVTASMGPQHFGDGTRLSIL.

This chain connects TRBV4-3 to TRBJ2-2; D remains unclear. CDR3 size: 15 residues. The germline V gene encodes CDR1 LGHNA and CDR2 YSLEER. V lost 2 bases and J lost 2, with 9 bases in between. Here the CDR3 reads CASSQRRANTGELFF. For the CDR3, the DNA is TGCGCCAGCAGCCAACGACGGGCCAACACCGGGGAGCTGTTTTTT.

The chain joins TRBV7-9 to TRBJ2-5, with 7 bases lining up with TRBD2. The CDR3 length is 14 residues. Trimming cost V 5 bases and J 5 bases; bases outside gene matches: 8. Per the germline V gene, CDR1 is SEHNR and CDR2 is FQNEAQ (reference sequence). CDR3 sequence reads: CASSPLRGVETQYF. CDR3 nucleotides: TGTGCCAGCAGCCCCCTCCGGGGGGTCGAGACCCAGTACTTC.

This chain connects TRBV27 to TRBJ1-1, with D unclear. CDR1 is MNHEY, CDR2 SMNVEV, per germline (reference sequence). The CDR3 contains 14 residues. Trimming took off 2 bases at V and 4 bases at J, with 11 bases between the two ends. CDR3 loop: CASSLLGDTTEAFF. In nucleotides, the CDR3 is TGTGCCAGCAGTTTACTCGGGGATACCACTGAAGCTTTCTTT.

CDR3 bases: TGTGCCAGCAGCCGCTATGGGGGGACTTCTAACTATGGCTACACCTTC. It codes for CASSRYGGTSNYGYTF. This chain joins TRBV28 and TRBJ1-2, with a tentative D call TRBD1 (5 bases). Germline CDR1 and CDR2: MDHEN and SYDVKM. Trimming left V 6 bases short and J 0 bases short, with 17 bases between. This CDR3 region has 16 residues.